What follows are 18 T cell receptor beta chains derived from one specimen sequenced in a study of CD8+CD57+ T cells in acquired aplastic anemia. Genomic DNA was employed as the template in profiling TCR beta VDJ and CDR3. TCRdb reprocessed the reads via MiXCR and lists one record per CDR3 protein. The data hold 90,000 to 130,000 distinct CDR3 sequences, with roughly 50% observed a single time. Sequencing input: sorted CD4+, CD8+, or CD8+CD57+ T cells (not recorded which) from PBMCs. These receptors came from a human donor in good health, serving as a control.

This CDR3 reads CASNLMAASTDTQYF. The CDR3 bases are TGTGCCAGTAACTTGATGGCGGCATCCACAGATACGCAGTATTTT. This chain uses TRBV19 with TRBJ2-3; D is uncertain. This CDR3 spans 15 amino acids. Germline V lookup: CDR1 LNHDA, CDR2 SQIVND (reference sequence). The V end was cut by 7 bases, the J end by 2 bases, with 16 bases between.

This clonotype occurred many times. The chain is built from TRBV10-2 and TRBJ1-1; the D is unclear. Germline CDR1 reads WSHSY; CDR2 reads SAAADI. The CDR3 sequence is 13 residues long. Trimming pared 2 bases from V and 3 bases from J, leaving 7 bases between. This CDR3 reads CASSEAVDTEAFF. CDR3 bases: TGCGCCAGCAGTGAGGCGGTAGACACTGAAGCTTTCTTT.

This clonotype was seen many times. This chain joins TRBV29-1 and TRBJ2-3, with TRBD2 as a possible D gene (6 bases). The CDR3 is 13 amino acids. V lost 7 bases and J 4 bases, leaving 15 bases between the germline ends. From germline, CDR1 is SQVTM and CDR2 ANQGSEA. CDR3 nucleotide sequence: TGCAGCGCAAACCCCAGGGAGGCAGATACGCAGTATTTT. This encodes CSANPREADTQYF.

The gene calls are TRBV29-1 and TRBJ2-7; TRBD2 might be the D (6 bases). Per germline, CDR1 SQVTM and CDR2 ANQGSEA. The CDR3 runs 13 residues. V was clipped by 3 bases and J by 4 bases, with 13 bases between them. CDR3 in amino acids: CSVDGAGTYEQYF. For the CDR3, the DNA is TGCAGCGTTGACGGCGCGGGAACATACGAGCAGTACTTC.

At least ten counts were recorded for this clonotype. The V call is TRBV4-2, the J call TRBJ2-3, with 10 bases that match TRBD2. CDR1 and CDR2 (germline): LGHNA, YNFKEQ. The CDR3 is 16 residues long. V lost 5 bases, J lost 4 bases, and 9 bases stayed unmatched. The CDR3 coding sequence is TGTGCCAGCAGCACCGGGTCTAGCGGGGGAGCAGATACGCAGTATTTT. Residues: CASSTGSSGGADTQYF.

This clonotype was seen more than once but under ten times. J is TRBJ1-4 and V is TRBV7-2; D unresolved. Germline lookup yields CDR1 SGHTA and CDR2 FQGNSA. V was shortened by 0 bases and J by 5 bases, with 1 base between the two germline ends. The CDR3 runs to 12 residues. The CDR3 spells CASSLANEKLFF. The CDR3 nucleotides read TGTGCCAGCAGCTTAGCCAATGAAAAACTGTTTTTT.

This sequence joins TRBV10-3 and TRBJ2-7; perhaps TRBD2 as D (6 bases). The length of the CDR3 is 16 residues. The V and J ends lost 2 bases and 7 bases respectively, with 21 bases between them. Per germline, CDR1 ENHRY and CDR2 SYGVKD. The CDR3 coding sequence is TGTGCCATCAGTGAGGGGGTCACCCGATACGGGGGAGAGCAGTACTTC. Its translation is CAISEGVTRYGGEQYF.

The V call is TRBV14, the J call TRBJ2-3; unclear D gene. The CDR3 length is 12 residues. Trimming stripped 5 bases from V and 4 bases from J, with 7 bases between. Germline V lookup: CDR1 SGHDN, CDR2 FVKESK. CDR3 DNA: TGTGCCAGCAGCATGACCGCAGATACGCAGTATTTT. It specifies CASSMTADTQYF.

The J gene is TRBJ2-7, the V gene TRBV29-1; D is possibly TRBD1 (6 bases). The CDR3 runs 14 residues. Germline CDR1 is SQVTM and CDR2 is ANQGSEA. V dropped 2 bases and J dropped 0 bases, with 11 bases sitting between them. In DNA form, the CDR3 reads TGCAGCGTTGAAACAGGGACAAGCTCCTACGAGCAGTACTTC. Amino acids: CSVETGTSSYEQYF.

Concerning this clonotype itself: This clone may be a read error of a much larger clone one base away. The gene calls are TRBV6-2 or TRBV6-3 and TRBJ1-5; 7 bases line up with TRBD1. The CDR3 sequence is 13 residues long. Germline trimming cut 0 bases from V and 9 bases from J; bases unmatched to any gene: 2. Germline V lookup: CDR1 MNHEY, CDR2 SVGEGT. The CDR3: CASSYSGGPPQHF. The DNA of the CDR3 is TGTGCCAGCAGTTACTCAGGGGGCCCGCCCCAGCATTTT.

This clonotype was recorded many times. This chain connects TRBV3-1 to TRBJ2-7; 7 bases agree with TRBD1. CDR1 and CDR2 (germline): LGHDT, YNNKEL (reference sequence). The V and J ends lost 0 bases and 5 bases, in that order; junction bases with no gene match: 10. This CDR3 has 16 residues. The CDR3 DNA follows: TGTGCCAGCAGCCAAGAGCTAAGGACAGGTAATAACGAGCAGTACTTC. This codes for CASSQELRTGNNEQYF.

The chain recombines TRBV29-1 with TRBJ2-3; unclear D gene. The CDR3 runs to 10 residues. CDR1 and CDR2 from the germline V gene are SQVTM and ANQGSEA. V dropped 4 bases and J dropped 3 bases, with 2 bases sitting between them. This CDR3 is CSVGTDTQYF. For the CDR3, the DNA is TGCAGCGTTGGGACAGATACGCAGTATTTT.

Ten or more counts support this clonotype. CDR3 amino acids: CASSQDWVTGGDGYTF. The CDR3 bases are TGTGCCAGCAGCCAAGATTGGGTTACAGGGGGCGATGGCTACACCTTC. The V and J genes are TRBV3-1 and TRBJ1-2, with 9 bases that match TRBD1. CDR3 size: 16 residues. The germline V gene has CDR1 LGHDT and CDR2 YNNKEL (reference sequence). Trimming at V came to 0 bases and at J to 6 bases, leaving 8 bases not matched to a gene. The variable domain in full, completed from reference TRBV3-1 and TRBJ1-2, reads DTAVSQTPKYLVTQMGNDKSIKCEQNLGHDTMYWYKQDSKKFLKIMFSYNNKELIINETVPNRFSPKSPDKAHLNLHINSLELGDSAVYFCASSQDWVTGGDGYTFGSGTRLTVV.

In nucleotides, the CDR3 is TGTGCCAGCAGCGCGTGGCAGGGGGACGAGCAGTACTTC. Translated: CASSAWQGDEQYF. The chain is built from TRBV2 and TRBJ2-7; TRBD1 matches at 7 bases. This CDR3 contains 13 residues. Germline values: CDR1 SNHLY, CDR2 FYNNEI. The V gene end was trimmed by 6 bases and the J gene end by 5 bases; junction bases not matched to a gene: 7.

A few counts support this clonotype. This chain uses TRBV11-3 with TRBJ2-1, with TRBD2 identical over 7 bases. CDR1 and CDR2 from the germline V gene are SGHNT and YENEEA. This CDR3 region has 16 residues. V shed 5 bases and J 5 bases; nucleotides not matched to a gene: 12. The CDR3 DNA sequence: TGTGCCAGCAGCCTAAGTGGGGGGGGTATCGACAATGAGCAGTTCTTC. This sequence encodes CASSLSGGGIDNEQFF. Drawing the rest from reference TRBV11-3 and TRBJ2-1, the complete variable domain is EAGVVQSPRYKIIEKKQPVAFWCNPISGHNTLYWYLQNLGQGPELLIRYENEEAVDDSQLPKDRFSAERLKGVDSTLKIQPAELGDSAVYLCASSLSGGGIDNEQFFGPGTRLTVL.

The V call is TRBV9, the J call TRBJ2-7; perhaps D is TRBD1 or TRBD2 (5 bases each). This CDR3 spans 16 amino acids. Germline lookup yields CDR1 SGDLS and CDR2 YYNGEE. The V end lost 3 bases, the J end lost 6 bases, and 22 bases lay between the germline ends. The CDR3 protein is CASSGLDPGAASEQYF. For the CDR3, the DNA is TGTGCCAGCAGCGGATTGGATCCCGGGGCAGCTAGCGAGCAGTACTTC.

The chain employs TRBV29-1 and TRBJ1-1, with D tentatively TRBD1 (5 bases). V was clipped by 4 bases and J by 5 bases, with 20 bases between them. Germline V gene sequence: CDR1 SQVTM, CDR2 ANQGSEA. The CDR3 is 15 residues long. CDR3 in DNA: TGCAGCGTTGCCCAGGTACCCCTTGGGGGGACTGAAGCTTTCTTT. Its translation: CSVAQVPLGGTEAFF. Based on the CDR3 plus reference TRBV29-1 and TRBJ1-1, the full variable domain is SAVISQKPSRDICQRGTSLTIQCQVDSQVTMMFWYRQQPGQSLTLIATANQGSEATYESGFVIDKFPISRPNLTFSTLTVSNMSPEDSSIYLCSVAQVPLGGTEAFFGQGTRLTVV.

This clonotype has at least ten counts. This chain uses TRBV7-6 with TRBJ1-1; 9 positions match TRBD1. Germline CDR1 and CDR2: SGHVS and FNYEAQ. After removal of 2 bases from V and 4 bases from J, the junction contained 5 bases not matched to a gene. The CDR3 totals 15 residues. The CDR3 is CASSLRTGAPTEAFF. In DNA form, the CDR3 reads TGTGCCAGCAGCTTACGGACAGGGGCCCCCACTGAAGCTTTCTTT.